This T cell receptor beta chain was sequenced during a study of T cell changes during pregnancy in multiple sclerosis. Only in-frame clones appear in the TCRdb table, and some are missing; sequencing was by immunoSEQ multiplex PCR. The profile shows roughly 30,000 clones, around 86% of them singletons. The sequence was obtained from a female donor in good health, enrolled as a control in a pregnancy study. This specimen was CD4+ T cells from peripheral blood mononuclear cells, taken in the first trimester of pregnancy.

CDR3 nucleotides: TGTGCCTGGAGTGTAGGGGGCCGTCAGCCCCAGCATTTT. This encodes CAWSVGGRQPQHF. The chain is built from TRBV30 and TRBJ1-5, with 7 bases that match TRBD1. V gave up 0 bases and J gave up 6 bases; unmatched junction bases: 2. The CDR3 covers 13 residues. Germline lookup yields CDR1 GTSNPN and CDR2 SVGIG (reference sequence). Variable domain in full (rest from reference TRBV30 and TRBJ1-5): SQTIHQWPATLVQPVGSPLSLECTVEGTSNPNLYWYRQAAGRGLQLLFYSVGIGQISSEVPQNLSASRPQDRQFILSSKKLLLSDSGFYLCAWSVGGRQPQHFGDGTRLSIL.